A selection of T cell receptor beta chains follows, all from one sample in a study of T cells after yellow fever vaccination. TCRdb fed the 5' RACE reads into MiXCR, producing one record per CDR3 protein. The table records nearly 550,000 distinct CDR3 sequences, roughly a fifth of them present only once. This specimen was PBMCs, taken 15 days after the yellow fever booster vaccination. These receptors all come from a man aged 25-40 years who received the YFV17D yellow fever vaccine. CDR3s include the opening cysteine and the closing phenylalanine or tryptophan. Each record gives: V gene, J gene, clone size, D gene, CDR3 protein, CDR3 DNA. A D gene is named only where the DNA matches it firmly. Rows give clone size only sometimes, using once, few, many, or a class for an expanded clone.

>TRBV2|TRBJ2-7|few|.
CASSMREQYF
TGTGCCAGCAGCATGAGGGAGCAGTACTTC
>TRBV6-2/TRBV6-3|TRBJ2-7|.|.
CASSYSEGNEQYF
TGTGCCAGCAGTTACTCAGAGGGAAACGAGCAGTACTTC
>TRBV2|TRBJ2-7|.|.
CASRQAYEQYF
TGTGCCAGCAGACAGGCCTACGAGCAGTACTTC
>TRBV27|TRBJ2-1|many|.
CASSFGNEQFF
TGTGCCAGCAGTTTTGGAAATGAGCAGTTCTTC
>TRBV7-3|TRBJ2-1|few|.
CASSLTVSSYNEQFF
TGTGCCAGCAGCTTAACTGTTAGCTCCTACAATGAGCAGTTCTTC
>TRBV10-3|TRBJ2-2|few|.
CAISETQDTGELFF
TGTGCCATCAGTGAGACCCAGGACACCGGGGAGCTGTTTTTT
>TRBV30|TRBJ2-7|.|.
CAWSRGTYEQYF
TGTGCCTGGAGCAGGGGTACCTACGAGCAGTACTTC
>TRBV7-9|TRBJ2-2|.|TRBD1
CARQGARTGELFF
TGTGCCAGACAGGGGGCGCGCACCGGGGAGCTGTTTTTT
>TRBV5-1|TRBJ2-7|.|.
CASSLVVASEQYF
TGCGCCAGCAGCTTGGTGGTAGCCTCCGAGCAGTACTTC
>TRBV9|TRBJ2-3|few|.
CASSAQGGYTTDTQYF
TGTGCCAGCAGCGCCCAGGGGGGGTATACCACAGATACGCAGTATTTT
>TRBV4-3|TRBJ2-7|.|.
CASSQDSSRGDVGYEQYF
TGCGCCAGCAGCCAAGATAGTAGTAGGGGGGATGTAGGCTACGAGCAGTACTTC
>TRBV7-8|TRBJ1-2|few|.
CASSQTGEWAGYTF
TGTGCCAGCAGCCAAACCGGGGAGTGGGCTGGCTACACCTTC
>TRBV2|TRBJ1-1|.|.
CARIPSSRTTEAFF
TGTGCCAGGATCCCCTCCTCACGGACCACTGAAGCTTTCTTT
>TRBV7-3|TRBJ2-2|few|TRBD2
CASSLSAGANTGELFF
TGTGCCAGCAGCTTATCAGCGGGGGCGAACACCGGGGAGCTGTTTTTT
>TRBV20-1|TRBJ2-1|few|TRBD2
CSAVTSGKGNEQFF
TGCAGTGCTGTTACTAGCGGGAAGGGCAATGAGCAGTTCTTC
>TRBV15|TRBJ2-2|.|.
CATSRDEGWDKDF
TGTGCCACCAGCAGAGATGAGGGCTGGGATAAAGATTTT
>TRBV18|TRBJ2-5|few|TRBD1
CASSPSVTGITQYF
TGTGCCAGCTCACCAAGCGTGACAGGGATAACCCAGTACTTC
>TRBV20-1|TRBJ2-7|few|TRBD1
CSAGTGTGGGEQYF
TGCAGTGCTGGGACCGGGACAGGGGGGGGCGAGCAGTACTTC
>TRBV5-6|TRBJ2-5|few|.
CASSFDRGITSGQETQYF
TGTGCCAGCAGCTTCGACAGGGGCATCACTAGCGGACAAGAGACCCAGTACTTC
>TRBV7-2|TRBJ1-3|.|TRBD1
CASSSRQGGNTIYF
TGTGCCAGCAGCTCACGACAGGGTGGAAACACCATATATTTT
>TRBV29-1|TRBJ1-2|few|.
CRIPGGYGYTF
TGCAGAATCCCAGGCGGCTATGGCTACACCTTC
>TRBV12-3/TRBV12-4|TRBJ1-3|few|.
CASSQGIHSGNTIYF
TGTGCCAGCAGTCAGGGGATTCACTCTGGAAACACCATATATTTT
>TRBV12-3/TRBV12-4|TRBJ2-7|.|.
CASTNWGSSSEQYF
TGTGCCAGCACCAATTGGGGCTCCTCCAGCGAGCAGTACTTC
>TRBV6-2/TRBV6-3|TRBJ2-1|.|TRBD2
CASGTSGALNEQFF
TGTGCCAGCGGTACTAGCGGGGCCCTCAATGAGCAGTTCTTC
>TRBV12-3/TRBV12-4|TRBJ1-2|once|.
CASSIQGQNNYGYTF
TGTGCCAGCAGTATTCAAGGACAGAACAACTATGGCTACACCTTC
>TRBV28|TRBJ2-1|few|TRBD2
CASSTSGRARFF
TGTGCCAGCAGTACTAGCGGGAGGGCCCGGTTCTTC
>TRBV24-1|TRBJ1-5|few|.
CATGMDQPQHF
TGTGCCACCGGAATGGATCAGCCCCAGCATTTT
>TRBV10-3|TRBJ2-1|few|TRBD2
CAISERETSETEQFF
TGTGCCATCAGTGAAAGAGAGACTAGCGAAACTGAGCAGTTCTTC
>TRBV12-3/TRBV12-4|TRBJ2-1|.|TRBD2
CASSLQLAVYNEQFF
TGTGCCAGCAGTTTACAACTAGCGGTCTACAATGAGCAGTTCTTC
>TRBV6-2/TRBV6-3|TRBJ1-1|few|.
CASNDGGAWTEAFF
TGTGCCAGCAACGATGGGGGGGCTTGGACTGAAGCTTTCTTT
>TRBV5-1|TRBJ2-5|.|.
CASSLDGNPEETQYF
TGCGCCAGCAGCTTGGACGGGAATCCCGAAGAGACCCAGTACTTC